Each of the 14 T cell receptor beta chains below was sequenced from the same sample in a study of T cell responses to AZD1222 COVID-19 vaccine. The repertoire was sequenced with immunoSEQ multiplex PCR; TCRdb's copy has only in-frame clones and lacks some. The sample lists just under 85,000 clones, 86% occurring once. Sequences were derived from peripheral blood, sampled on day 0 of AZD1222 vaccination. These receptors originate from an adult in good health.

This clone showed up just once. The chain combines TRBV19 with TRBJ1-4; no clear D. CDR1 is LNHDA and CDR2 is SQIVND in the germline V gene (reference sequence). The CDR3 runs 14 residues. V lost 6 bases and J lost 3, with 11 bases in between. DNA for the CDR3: TGTGCCAGTAGGATACAGAGTTCTAATGAAAAACTGTTTTTT. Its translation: CASRIQSSNEKLFF.

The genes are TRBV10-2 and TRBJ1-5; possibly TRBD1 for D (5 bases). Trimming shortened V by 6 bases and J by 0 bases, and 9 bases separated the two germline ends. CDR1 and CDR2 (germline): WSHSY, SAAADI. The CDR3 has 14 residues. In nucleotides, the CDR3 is TGCGCCAGCAGCTCAGGGCGTAGCAATCAGCCCCAGCATTTT. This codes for CASSSGRSNQPQHF.

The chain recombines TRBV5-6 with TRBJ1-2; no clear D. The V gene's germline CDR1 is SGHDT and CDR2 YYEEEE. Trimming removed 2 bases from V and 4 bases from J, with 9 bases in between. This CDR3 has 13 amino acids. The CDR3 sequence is CASSFSGLYGYTF. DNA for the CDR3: TGTGCCAGCAGCTTCAGCGGACTCTATGGCTACACCTTC.

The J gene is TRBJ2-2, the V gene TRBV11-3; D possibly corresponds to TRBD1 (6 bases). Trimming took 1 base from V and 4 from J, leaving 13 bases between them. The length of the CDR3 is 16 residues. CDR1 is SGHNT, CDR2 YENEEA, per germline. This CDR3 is CASSLGQGWPTGELFF. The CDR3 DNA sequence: TGTGCCAGCAGCTTAGGTCAGGGGTGGCCCACCGGGGAGCTGTTTTTT.

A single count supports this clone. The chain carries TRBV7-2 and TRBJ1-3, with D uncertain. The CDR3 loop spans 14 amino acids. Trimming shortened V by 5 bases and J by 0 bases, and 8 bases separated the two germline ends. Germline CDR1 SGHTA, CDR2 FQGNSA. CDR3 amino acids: CASSPVYSGNTIYF. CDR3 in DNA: TGTGCCAGCAGCCCCGTCTACTCTGGAAACACCATATATTTT.

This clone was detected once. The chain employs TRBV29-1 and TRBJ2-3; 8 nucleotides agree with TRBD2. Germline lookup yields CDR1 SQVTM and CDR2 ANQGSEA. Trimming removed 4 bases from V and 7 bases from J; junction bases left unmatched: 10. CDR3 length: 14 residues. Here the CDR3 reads CSVGSSGGGNTQYF. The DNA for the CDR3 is TGCAGCGTTGGCTCCAGCGGGGGTGGGAATACGCAGTATTTT.

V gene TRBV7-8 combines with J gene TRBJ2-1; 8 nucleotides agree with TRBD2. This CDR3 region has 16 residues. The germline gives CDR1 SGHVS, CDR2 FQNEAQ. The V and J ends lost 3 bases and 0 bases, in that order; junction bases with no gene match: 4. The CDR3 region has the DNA TGTGCCAGCAGCTTGGGTACTAGCGGCTCCTACAATGAGCAGTTCTTC. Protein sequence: CASSLGTSGSYNEQFF. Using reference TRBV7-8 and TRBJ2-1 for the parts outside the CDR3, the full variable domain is GAGVSQSPRYKVAKRGQDVALRCDPISGHVSLFWYQQALGQGPEFLTYFQNEAQLDKSGLPSDRFFAERPEGSVSTLKIQRTQQEDSAVYLCASSLGTSGSYNEQFFGPGTRLTVL.

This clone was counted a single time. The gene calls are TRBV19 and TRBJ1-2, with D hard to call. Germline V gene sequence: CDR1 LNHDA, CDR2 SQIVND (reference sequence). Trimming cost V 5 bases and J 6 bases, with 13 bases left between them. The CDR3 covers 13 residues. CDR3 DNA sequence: TGTGCCAGTAGTCCGCGAGACTTACATGGCTACACCTTC. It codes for CASSPRDLHGYTF. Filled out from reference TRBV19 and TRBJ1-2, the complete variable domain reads DGGITQSPKYLFRKEGQNVTLSCEQNLNHDAMYWYRQDPGQGLRLIYYSQIVNDFQKGDIAEGYSVSREKKESFPLTVTSAQKNPTAFYLCASSPRDLHGYTFGSGTRLTVV.

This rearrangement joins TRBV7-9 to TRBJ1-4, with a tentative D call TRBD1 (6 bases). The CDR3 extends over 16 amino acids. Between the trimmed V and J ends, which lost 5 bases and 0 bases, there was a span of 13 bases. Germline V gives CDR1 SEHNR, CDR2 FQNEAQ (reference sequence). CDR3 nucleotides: TGTGCCAGCAGCGGGGTCAGGGGCTCAACTAATGAAAAACTGTTTTTT. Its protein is CASSGVRGSTNEKLFF.

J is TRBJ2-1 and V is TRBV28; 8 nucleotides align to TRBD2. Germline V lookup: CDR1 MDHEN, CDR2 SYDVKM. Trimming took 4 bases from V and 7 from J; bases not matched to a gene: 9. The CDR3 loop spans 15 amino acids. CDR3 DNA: TGTGCCAGCAGTTCTCTAGCGGGTCCGGGAAATGAGCAGTTCTTC. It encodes CASSSLAGPGNEQFF.

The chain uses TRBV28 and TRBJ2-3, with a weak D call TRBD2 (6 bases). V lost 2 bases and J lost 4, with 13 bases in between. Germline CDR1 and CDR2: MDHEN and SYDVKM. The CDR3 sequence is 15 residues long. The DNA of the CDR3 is TGTGCCAGCAGTTTAAGCCCGGGGGTGGCAGATACGCAGTATTTT. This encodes CASSLSPGVADTQYF.

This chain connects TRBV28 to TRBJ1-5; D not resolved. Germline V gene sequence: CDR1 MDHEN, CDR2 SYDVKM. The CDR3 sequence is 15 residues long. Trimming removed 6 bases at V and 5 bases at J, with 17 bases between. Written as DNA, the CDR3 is TGTGCCAGCAGGGAACACGGAGGGCTTTATCAGCCCCAGCATTTT. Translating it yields CASREHGGLYQPQHF.

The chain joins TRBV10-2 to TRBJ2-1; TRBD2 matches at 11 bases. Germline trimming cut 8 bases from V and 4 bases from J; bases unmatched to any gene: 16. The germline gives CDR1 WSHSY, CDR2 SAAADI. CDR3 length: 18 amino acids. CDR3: CASQALFGLAGFYNEQFF. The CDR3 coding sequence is TGCGCCAGCCAGGCCCTATTTGGACTAGCGGGTTTTTACAATGAGCAGTTCTTC.

In DNA form, the CDR3 reads TGTGCCAGCAGTGATTTCCATCACAGGGGTGGGTACACTGAAGCTTTCTTT. Amino acids: CASSDFHHRGGYTEAFF. This chain connects TRBV2 to TRBJ1-1; 7 bases match TRBD1. This CDR3 contains 17 residues. Germline CDR1 is SNHLY and CDR2 is FYNNEI. J lost 3 bases, V lost 3 bases, and 13 bases had no gene match.